The 10 T cell receptor beta chains below come from one sample, sequenced in a study of blood T cell repertoires in COVID-19. TCRdb's copy holds only in-frame clones and misses some; the assay was immunoSEQ multiplex PCR. The sample has about 100,000 clones; about 83% are singletons. The source material was peripheral blood. These TCRs come from a human donor in a cohort sampled during active COVID-19.

The rearrangement links TRBV6-5 to TRBJ1-1; D call uncertain. Germline V lookup: CDR1 MNHEY, CDR2 SVGAGI. V was clipped by 10 bases and J by 1 base, with 7 bases between them. CDR3 length: 11 residues. As DNA, the CDR3 is TGTGCCACCGGAGGGAACACTGAAGCTTTCTTT. It codes for CATGGNTEAFF.

The chain recombines TRBV6-5 with TRBJ2-1, with 9 bases identical to TRBD2. After removal of 2 bases from V and 4 bases from J, the junction contained 3 bases not matched to a gene. The CDR3 runs to 15 residues. CDR1 is MNHEY and CDR2 is SVGAGI in the germline V gene. In nucleotides, the CDR3 is TGTGCCAGCAGTTACGAGCGGGGGGTATACAATGAGCAGTTCTTC. Amino acids: CASSYERGVYNEQFF.

This chain joins TRBV15 and TRBJ2-1; possible D gene TRBD1, 6 bases. CDR3 size: 15 residues. The V gene's germline CDR1 is LNHNV and CDR2 YYDKDF (reference sequence). Trimming stripped 1 base from V and 9 bases from J, with 16 bases between. CDR3 nucleotides: TGTGCCACCAGCAGAGTTGAACAGGGTGAGGGTGAGCAGTTCTTC. Translation: CATSRVEQGEGEQFF. The entire variable domain, with the rest obtained from reference TRBV15 and TRBJ2-1, is as follows: DAMVIQNPRYQVTQFGKPVTLSCSQTLNHNVMYWYQQKSSQAPKLLFHYYDKDFNNEADTPDNFQSRRPNTSFCFLDIRSPGLGDTAMYLCATSRVEQGEGEQFFGPGTRLTVL.

The chain has TRBV7-9 and TRBJ1-2; 7 nucleotides align to TRBD1. The length of the CDR3 is 13 residues. Germline V CDR1 and CDR2: SEHNR, FQNEAQ (reference sequence). Trimming cost V 5 bases and J 8 bases; bases outside gene matches: 8. The CDR3 DNA is TGTGCCAGCAGCGCAACCGGGACAGACGGCTACACCTTC. Residues: CASSATGTDGYTF.

This chain links TRBV3-1 (or the pseudogene TRBV3-2) with TRBJ2-2, with no clear D. Germline assignment: CDR1 LGHDT and CDR2 YNNKEL (reference sequence). Trimming cost V 5 bases and J 0 bases, with 7 bases left between them. CDR3 length: 14 residues. The CDR3 reads CASSATTNTGELFF. CDR3 coding DNA: TGTGCCAGCAGCGCCACTACGAACACCGGGGAGCTGTTTTTT.

The V and J genes are TRBV2 and TRBJ2-3; D uncertain. Germline V gene data show CDR1 as SNHLY and CDR2 as FYNNEI. The CDR3 runs to 14 residues. Between the trimmed V and J ends, which lost 6 bases and 0 bases, there was a span of 10 bases. Here the CDR3 reads CASSVSTSTDTQYF. The CDR3 coding sequence is TGTGCCAGCAGCGTCTCAACTAGCACAGATACGCAGTATTTT.

The chain recombines TRBV4-1 with TRBJ1-1, with D tentatively TRBD1 (6 bases). Trimming removed 8 bases from V and 1 base from J, with 20 bases in between. This CDR3 is 16 amino acids long. CDR1 and CDR2 (germline): MGHRA, YSYEKL. The CDR3 reads CASGKSGGGQNTEAFF. In DNA form, the CDR3 reads TGCGCCAGCGGGAAAAGCGGGGGCGGACAGAACACTGAAGCTTTCTTT.

The J gene is TRBJ1-6, the V gene TRBV10-2, with 8 bases fitting TRBD1. Germline V gene data show CDR1 as WSHSY and CDR2 as SAAADI. Trimming took 8 bases from V and 8 from J; bases not matched to a gene: 14. This CDR3 is built from 16 residues. The CDR3 region is CASLRAEEQGDSPLHF. CDR3 in DNA: TGCGCCAGCTTACGGGCAGAAGAACAGGGGGATTCACCCCTCCACTTT.

The chain employs TRBV7-8 and TRBJ1-6; D unclear. The V end lost 2 bases, the J end lost 9 bases, and 11 bases lay between the germline ends. CDR3 length: 14 residues. Germline V gene lookup returns CDR1 SGHVS and CDR2 FQNEAQ. CDR3 bases: TGTGCCAGCAGCTTAAGTCATGAGGGTTCACCCCTCCACTTT. This gives the protein CASSLSHEGSPLHF.

The J gene is TRBJ2-1, the V gene TRBV9, with unresolved D. This CDR3 is 15 amino acids long. Deletions cut 0 bases from V and 1 base from J, with 8 bases between. Germline V lookup: CDR1 SGDLS, CDR2 YYNGEE. Here the CDR3 reads CASSVGTQSYNEQFF. CDR3 coding DNA: TGTGCCAGCAGCGTAGGTACACAATCCTACAATGAGCAGTTCTTC.